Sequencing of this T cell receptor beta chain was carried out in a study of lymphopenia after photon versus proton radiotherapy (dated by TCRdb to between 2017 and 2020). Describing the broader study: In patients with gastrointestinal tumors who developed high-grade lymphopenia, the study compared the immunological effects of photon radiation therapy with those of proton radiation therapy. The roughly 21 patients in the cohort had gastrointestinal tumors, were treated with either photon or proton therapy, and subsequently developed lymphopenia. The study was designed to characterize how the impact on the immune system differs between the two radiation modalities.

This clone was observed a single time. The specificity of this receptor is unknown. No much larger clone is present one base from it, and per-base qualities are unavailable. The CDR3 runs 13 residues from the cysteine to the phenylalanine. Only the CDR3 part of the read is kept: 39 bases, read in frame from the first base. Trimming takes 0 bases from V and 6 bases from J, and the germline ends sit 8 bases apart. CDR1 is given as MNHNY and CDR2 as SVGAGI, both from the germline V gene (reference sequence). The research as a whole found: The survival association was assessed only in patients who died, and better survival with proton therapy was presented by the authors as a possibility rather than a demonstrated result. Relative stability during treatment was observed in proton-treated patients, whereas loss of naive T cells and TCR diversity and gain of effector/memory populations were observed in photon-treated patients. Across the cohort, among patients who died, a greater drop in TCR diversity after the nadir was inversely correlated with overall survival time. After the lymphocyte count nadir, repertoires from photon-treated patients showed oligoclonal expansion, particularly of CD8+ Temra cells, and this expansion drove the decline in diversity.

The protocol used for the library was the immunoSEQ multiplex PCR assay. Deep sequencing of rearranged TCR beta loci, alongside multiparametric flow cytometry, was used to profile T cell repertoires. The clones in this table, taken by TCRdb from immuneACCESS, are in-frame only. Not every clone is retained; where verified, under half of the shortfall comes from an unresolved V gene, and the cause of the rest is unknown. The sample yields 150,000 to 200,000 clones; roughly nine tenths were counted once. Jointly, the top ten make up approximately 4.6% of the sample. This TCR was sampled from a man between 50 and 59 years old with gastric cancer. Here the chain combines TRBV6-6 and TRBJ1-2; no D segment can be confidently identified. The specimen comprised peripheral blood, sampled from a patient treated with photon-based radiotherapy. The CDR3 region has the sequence CASSYSQTNGYTF. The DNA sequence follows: TGTGCCAGCAGTTACTCGCAGACAAATGGCTACACCTTC.